One and the same sample provided the 25 T cell receptor beta chains below, sequenced in a study of CD8 T cells in ankylosing spondylitis. Study findings and constraints: One TCR beta motif, made up of eight or nine highly homologous variants, appeared characteristic of ankylosing spondylitis blood.

Using its own MiXCR run on the 5' RACE reads, TCRdb lists one record per CDR3 protein. Among some 400,000 distinct CDR3 sequences listed, approximately 20% were seen once. Their antigens remain unidentified. Sequencing used blood, either unsorted or a sorted T cell fraction (not recorded which). The source is a male donor with ankylosing spondylitis.

This chain uses TRBV7-9 with TRBJ2-4; D possibly corresponds to TRBD2 (6 bases). Between the trimmed V and J ends, which lost 4 bases and 6 bases, there was a span of 13 bases. Germline lookup yields CDR1 SEHNR and CDR2 FQNEAQ (reference sequence). The CDR3 has 14 amino acids. CDR3 in amino acids: CASSSVRDSNIQYF. In DNA, the CDR3 is TGTGCCAGCAGCTCCGTGCGGGACTCAAACATTCAGTACTTC.

The chain links TRBV28 to TRBJ2-7; D unresolved. Trimming shortened V by 1 base and J by 2 bases, and 6 bases separated the two germline ends. The germline gives CDR1 MDHEN, CDR2 SYDVKM. The CDR3 consists of 13 residues. CDR3 DNA sequence: TGTGCCAGCAGTTTATTTTCTGCCTACGAGCAGTACTTC. Protein sequence: CASSLFSAYEQYF.

This clonotype was seen more than once but under ten times. The V gene is TRBV9, the J gene TRBJ2-5; no clear D. Germline V gives CDR1 SGDLS, CDR2 YYNGEE. V dropped 4 bases and J dropped 2 bases, with 12 bases sitting between them. The CDR3 is 14 amino acids. The CDR3 loop reads CASSFRGLQETQYF. Written as DNA, the CDR3 is TGTGCCAGCAGCTTTCGTGGGTTGCAAGAGACCCAGTACTTC.

This clonotype was observed a few times. V and J are TRBV7-2 and TRBJ2-5, with no clear D. Germline V CDR1 and CDR2: SGHTA, FQGNSA. V dropped 0 bases and J dropped 5 bases, with 7 bases sitting between them. This CDR3 spans 13 amino acids. In DNA form, the CDR3 reads TGTGCCAGCAGCTTAGCACGGTGGGAGACCCAGTACTTC. It codes for CASSLARWETQYF.

In its sample, this clonotype was seen many times. The chain has TRBV5-1 and TRBJ2-1; perhaps TRBD2 as D (5 bases). This CDR3 spans 16 amino acids. V was trimmed by 1 base and J by 7 bases, leaving 18 bases between them. Germline assignment: CDR1 SGHRS and CDR2 YFSETQ. In DNA, the CDR3 is TGCGCCAGCAGCTTGAGCGGATCCGCAGCGCCAAATGAGCAGTTCTTC. Its translation: CASSLSGSAAPNEQFF.

This clonotype was observed a few times. This chain connects TRBV28 to TRBJ2-7; 9 nucleotides match TRBD2. Germline V gene data show CDR1 as MDHEN and CDR2 as SYDVKM. The V and J ends lost 3 bases and 4 bases, in that order; junction bases with no gene match: 10. The CDR3 is made up of 16 amino acids. The CDR3 region has the DNA TGTGCCAGCAGTTTCTCCGGAATTAGCGGGAGATACGAGCAGTACTTC. Its protein product is CASSFSGISGRYEQYF.

This clonotype was detected a few times. The rearrangement uses TRBV5-1 and TRBJ1-2; 10 bases fit TRBD1. This CDR3 spans 16 amino acids. CDR1 and CDR2 from the germline V gene are SGHRS and YFSETQ. V dropped 3 bases and J dropped 7; count of bases not matched to a gene: 12. This chain's CDR3 is CASSWNRDRGAIGYTF. In DNA, the CDR3 is TGCGCCAGCAGCTGGAACCGGGACAGGGGAGCGATTGGCTACACCTTC.

In this sample, this clonotype turned up a few times. The rearrangement joins TRBV9 to TRBJ1-2; D gene uncertain. The CDR3 consists of 12 residues. Germline CDR1 is SGDLS and CDR2 is YYNGEE. V lost 4 bases and J lost 11, with 15 bases in between. The CDR3 reads CASSPQFPGYTF. The CDR3 DNA reads TGTGCCAGCAGCCCTCAATTTCCGGGGTACACCTTC.

V is TRBV2 and J is TRBJ2-7; 11 bases fit TRBD2. There are 15 residues in the CDR3. The germline CDR1 and CDR2 sequences are SNHLY and FYNNEI. V dropped 8 bases and J dropped 1; count of bases not matched to a gene: 7. CDR3 protein: CASELAGERSYEQYF. CDR3 bases: TGTGCCAGCGAACTAGCGGGAGAACGGTCCTACGAGCAGTACTTC.

The rearrangement joins TRBV20-1 to TRBJ2-1, with D possibly TRBD2 on 5 matching bases. The germline gives CDR1 DFQATT, CDR2 SNEGSKA (reference sequence). The CDR3 consists of 16 residues. The V and J ends lost 3 bases and 1 base respectively, with 16 bases between them. The CDR3 coding sequence is TGCAGTGCTAGCCCGCGGACGGCGGGTTCCTACAATGAGCAGTTCTTC. Translation gives CSASPRTAGSYNEQFF.

The table lists this clonotype with a few counts. J is TRBJ2-5 and V is TRBV7-8, with TRBD1 identical over 7 bases. Germline trimming cut 5 bases from V and 4 bases from J; bases unmatched to any gene: 10. The CDR3 has 15 amino acids. Per the germline V gene, CDR1 is SGHVS and CDR2 is FQNEAQ. The CDR3 loop reads CASSVGRQGRETQYF. CDR3 coding DNA: TGTGCCAGCAGCGTAGGTAGACAGGGACGAGAGACCCAGTACTTC.

V and J are TRBV7-9 and TRBJ2-1; D possibly corresponds to TRBD2 (5 bases). Trimming pared 2 bases from V and 8 bases from J, leaving 13 bases between. Germline CDR1 reads SEHNR; CDR2 reads FQNEAQ (reference sequence). The CDR3 is 14 residues long. The CDR3 DNA reads as TGTGCCAGCAGCTTAATGGCGGGTGTCGATGAGCAGTTCTTC. It codes for CASSLMAGVDEQFF.

This chain uses TRBV20-1 with TRBJ2-1, with 9 bases that match TRBD2. The CDR3 totals 16 residues. Germline CDR1 DFQATT, CDR2 SNEGSKA (reference sequence). CDR3 residues: CSVGGHSGGYYNEQFF. CDR3 sequence (DNA): TGCAGCGTCGGGGGGCATAGCGGGGGTTACTACAATGAGCAGTTCTTC.

The chain combines TRBV27 with TRBJ2-3; TRBD2 agrees at 13 bases. Losses at the gene ends were 6 bases for V and 2 bases for J; bases not matched to a gene: 2. This CDR3 is built from 15 residues. Germline V gene lookup returns CDR1 MNHEY and CDR2 SMNVEV (reference sequence). The CDR3: CASRGLAGNTDTQYF. CDR3 coding DNA: TGTGCCAGCAGGGGACTAGCGGGAAACACAGATACGCAGTATTTT.

There are a few counts of this clonotype. CDR3 sequence: CASCLGQGATDTQYF. As DNA, the CDR3 is TGCGCCAGCTGCCTGGGGCAGGGGGCAACAGATACGCAGTATTTT. The chain has TRBV5-1 and TRBJ2-3, with 8 bases fitting TRBD1. CDR1 and CDR2 (germline): SGHRS, YFSETQ. This CDR3 is 15 amino acids long. The J segment lost 3 bases and the V segment lost 7 bases, leaving 10 bases of the junction unmatched.

This clonotype has just a few counts. The rearrangement uses TRBV7-9 and TRBJ1-3, with D hard to call. The CDR3 totals 15 residues. CDR1 SEHNR and CDR2 FQNEAQ come from the germline V gene (reference sequence). With 0 bases removed from V and 4 bases from J, the gap between germline ends came to 10 bases. The CDR3 spells CASSLASGSGNTIYF. The CDR3, as DNA: TGTGCCAGCAGCTTAGCATCGGGGTCCGGAAACACCATATATTTT.

This clonotype occurred many times. The chain recombines TRBV29-1 with TRBJ2-3; the match to TRBD2 covers 14 bases. V lost 5 bases, J lost 5 bases, and 12 bases stayed unmatched. Germline loops: CDR1 SQVTM, CDR2 ANQGSEA. The CDR3 is 17 amino acids. Here the CDR3 DNA reads TGCAGCGTTTCTGAACTTAGGACTAGCGGGAGGATAGATACGCAGTATTTT. It codes for CSVSELRTSGRIDTQYF.

This clonotype has a handful of counts. The chain couples TRBV18 to TRBJ2-7; D gene uncertain. V was cut by 4 bases and J by 3 bases, with 7 bases left in between. Germline V gene lookup returns CDR1 KGHSH and CDR2 LQKENI. The CDR3 totals 12 residues. The CDR3 nucleotides are TGTGCCAGCTCACAATCTAACTACGAGCAGTACTTC. This sequence encodes CASSQSNYEQYF.

This chain uses TRBV20-1 with TRBJ2-3; 10 bases fit TRBD2. The CDR3 covers 12 residues. From germline, CDR1 is DFQATT and CDR2 SNEGSKA (reference sequence). The junction had 5 bases not matched to a gene; V was cut back by 4 bases and J by 10 bases. The CDR3 loop reads CSAISGTSAQYF. The CDR3 DNA is TGCAGTGCTATTTCCGGGACTAGCGCGCAGTATTTT.

The chain employs TRBV20-1 and TRBJ2-5; D uncertain. The CDR3 length is 10 residues. The germline CDR1 and CDR2 sequences are DFQATT and SNEGSKA (reference sequence). V lost 2 bases to trimming and J lost 4 bases, with 2 bases between them. CDR3: CSARRETQYF. Written as DNA, the CDR3 is TGCAGTGCTAGAAGAGAGACCCAGTACTTC.

The chain combines TRBV29-1 with TRBJ1-1, with 8 bases matching TRBD1. Germline V lookup: CDR1 SQVTM, CDR2 ANQGSEA. The junction had 5 bases not matched to a gene; V was cut back by 2 bases and J by 0 bases. CDR3 size: 15 residues. CDR3 DNA: TGCAGCGTTGAACTCGGACAGGGACTGAACACTGAAGCTTTCTTT. This codes for CSVELGQGLNTEAFF.

This chain connects TRBV28 to TRBJ2-7; D not certain. Germline V lookup: CDR1 MDHEN, CDR2 SYDVKM. With 8 bases removed from V and 0 bases from J, the gap between germline ends came to 14 bases. The CDR3 contains 14 residues. The CDR3: CASSGSEFSYEQYF. As DNA, the CDR3 is TGTGCCAGCTCTGGATCAGAGTTCTCCTACGAGCAGTACTTC. The entire variable domain, with the rest obtained from reference TRBV28 and TRBJ2-7, is as follows: DVKVTQSSRYLVKRTGEKVFLECVQDMDHENMFWYRQDPGLGLRLIYFSYDVKMKEKGDIPEGYSVSREKKERFSLILESASTNQTSMYLCASSGSEFSYEQYFGPGTRLTVT.

This clonotype occurred a few times. The genes are TRBV15 and TRBJ2-5, with D perhaps matching TRBD2 (6 bases). The length of the CDR3 is 15 residues. Germline CDR1 is LNHNV and CDR2 is YYDKDF (reference sequence). Trimming left V 0 bases short and J 5 bases short, with 13 bases between. The DNA of the CDR3 is TGTGCCACCAGCAGAGATCGTGCTAGCGACGAGACCCAGTACTTC. The encoded protein is CATSRDRASDETQYF.

The rearrangement joins TRBV6-1 to TRBJ2-5; 7 bases align to TRBD2. The V segment lost 8 bases and the J segment 2 bases; nucleotides outside the gene matches: 14. Looked up from germline, CDR1 is MNHNS and CDR2 is SASEGT. The CDR3 consists of 16 residues. The CDR3 sequence is CASGPLGEGIQETQYF. CDR3 nucleotide sequence: TGTGCCAGCGGGCCTCTGGGGGAGGGCATACAAGAGACCCAGTACTTC.

V usage is TRBV28 and J usage is TRBJ2-7; 9 bases map to TRBD1. Germline CDR1 reads MDHEN; CDR2 reads SYDVKM. This CDR3 region has 15 residues. V gave up 6 bases and J gave up 5 bases; unmatched junction bases: 11. The CDR3 is CASSTPGQGTHEQYF. The CDR3 nucleotides are TGTGCCAGCAGCACGCCGGGACAGGGTACCCACGAGCAGTACTTC.